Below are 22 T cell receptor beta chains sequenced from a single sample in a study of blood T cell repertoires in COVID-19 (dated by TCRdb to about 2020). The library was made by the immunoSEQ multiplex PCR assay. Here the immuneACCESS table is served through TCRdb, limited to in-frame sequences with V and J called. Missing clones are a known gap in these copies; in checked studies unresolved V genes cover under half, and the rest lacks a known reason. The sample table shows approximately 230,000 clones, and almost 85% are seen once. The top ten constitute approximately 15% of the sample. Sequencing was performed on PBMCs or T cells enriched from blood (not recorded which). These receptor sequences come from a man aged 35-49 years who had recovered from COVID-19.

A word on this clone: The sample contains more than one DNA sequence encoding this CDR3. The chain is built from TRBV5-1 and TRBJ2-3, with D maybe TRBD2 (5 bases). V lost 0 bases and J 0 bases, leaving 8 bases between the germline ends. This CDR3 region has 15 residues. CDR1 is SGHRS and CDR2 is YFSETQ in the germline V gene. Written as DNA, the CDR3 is TGCGCCAGCAGCTTGGATCCGGGGAGCACAGATACGCAGTATTTT. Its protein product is CASSLDPGSTDTQYF.

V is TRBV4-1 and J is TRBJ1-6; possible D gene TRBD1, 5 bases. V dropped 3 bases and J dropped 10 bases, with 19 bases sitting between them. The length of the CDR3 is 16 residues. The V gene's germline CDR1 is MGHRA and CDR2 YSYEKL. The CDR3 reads CASSHEGLLGKSPLHF. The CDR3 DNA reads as TGCGCCAGCAGCCACGAGGGACTTTTGGGAAAGTCACCCCTCCACTTT.

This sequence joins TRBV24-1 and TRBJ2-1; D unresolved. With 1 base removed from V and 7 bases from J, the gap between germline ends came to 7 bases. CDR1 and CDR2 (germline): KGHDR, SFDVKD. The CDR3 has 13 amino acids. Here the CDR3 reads CATSDFLRNEQFF. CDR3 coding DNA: TGTGCCACCAGTGATTTTCTGCGAAATGAGCAGTTCTTC.

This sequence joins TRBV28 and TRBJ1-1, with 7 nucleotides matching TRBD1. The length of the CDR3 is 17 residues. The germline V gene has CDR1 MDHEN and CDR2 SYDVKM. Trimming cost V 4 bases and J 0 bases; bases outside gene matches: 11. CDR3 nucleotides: TGTGCCAGCAGTTCACCCCGGGACAGCAAGATGAACACTGAAGCTTTCTTT. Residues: CASSSPRDSKMNTEAFF.

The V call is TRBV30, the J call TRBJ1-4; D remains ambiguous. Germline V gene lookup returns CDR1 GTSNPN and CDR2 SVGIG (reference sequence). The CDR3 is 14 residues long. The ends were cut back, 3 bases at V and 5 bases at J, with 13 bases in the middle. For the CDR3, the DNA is TGTGCCTGGAGGGGTCGGGGAGACAATGAAAAACTGTTTTTT. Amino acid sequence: CAWRGRGDNEKLFF.

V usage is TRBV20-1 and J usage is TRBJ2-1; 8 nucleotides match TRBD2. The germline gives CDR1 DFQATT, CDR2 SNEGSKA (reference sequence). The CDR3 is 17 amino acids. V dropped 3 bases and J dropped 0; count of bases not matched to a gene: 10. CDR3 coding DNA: TGCAGTGCTAGTCGTCTAGCGGGCCTTAGCTCCTACAATGAGCAGTTCTTC. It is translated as CSASRLAGLSSYNEQFF.

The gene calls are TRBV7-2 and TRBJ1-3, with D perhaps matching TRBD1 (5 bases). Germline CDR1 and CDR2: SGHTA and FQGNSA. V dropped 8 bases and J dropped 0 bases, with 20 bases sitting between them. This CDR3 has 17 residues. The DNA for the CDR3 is TGTGCCAGCGCCTTGGGTTTAGGGGCTGTCTCTGGAAACACCATATATTTT. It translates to CASALGLGAVSGNTIYF.

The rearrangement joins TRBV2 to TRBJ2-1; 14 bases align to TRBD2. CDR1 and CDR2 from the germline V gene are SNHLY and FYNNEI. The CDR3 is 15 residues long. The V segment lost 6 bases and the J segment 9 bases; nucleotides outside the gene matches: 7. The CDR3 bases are TGTGCCAGCAGGGGGGGACTAGCGGGAGCTAGTGAGCAGTTCTTC. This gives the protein CASRGGLAGASEQFF.

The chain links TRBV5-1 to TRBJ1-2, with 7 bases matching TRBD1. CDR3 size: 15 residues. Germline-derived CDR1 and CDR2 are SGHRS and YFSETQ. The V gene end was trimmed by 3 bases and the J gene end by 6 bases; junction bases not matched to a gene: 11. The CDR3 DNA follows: TGCGCCAGCAGCTATACCCCGGGACAGCGAAATGGCTACACCTTC. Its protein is CASSYTPGQRNGYTF.

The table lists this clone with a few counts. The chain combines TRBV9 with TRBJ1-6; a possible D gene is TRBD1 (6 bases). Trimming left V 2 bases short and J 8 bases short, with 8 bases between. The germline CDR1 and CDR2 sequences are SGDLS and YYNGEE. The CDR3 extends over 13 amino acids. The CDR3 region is CASSVDSYSPLHF. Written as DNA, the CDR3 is TGTGCCAGCAGCGTGGACAGTTATTCACCCCTCCACTTT.

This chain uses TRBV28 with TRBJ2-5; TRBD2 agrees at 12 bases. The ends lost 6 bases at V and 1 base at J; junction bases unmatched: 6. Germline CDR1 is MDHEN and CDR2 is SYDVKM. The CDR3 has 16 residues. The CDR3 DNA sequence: TGTGCCAGCAGCCTCTTACTAGCGGGGGGCCAAGAGACCCAGTACTTC. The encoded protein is CASSLLLAGGQETQYF.

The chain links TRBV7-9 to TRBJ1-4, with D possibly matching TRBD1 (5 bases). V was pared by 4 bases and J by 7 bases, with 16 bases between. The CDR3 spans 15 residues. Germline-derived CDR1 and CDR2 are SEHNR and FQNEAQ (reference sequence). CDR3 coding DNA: TGTGCCAGCAGCTCCATAAAGGGGATGGGTGAAAAACTGTTTTTT. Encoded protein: CASSSIKGMGEKLFF.

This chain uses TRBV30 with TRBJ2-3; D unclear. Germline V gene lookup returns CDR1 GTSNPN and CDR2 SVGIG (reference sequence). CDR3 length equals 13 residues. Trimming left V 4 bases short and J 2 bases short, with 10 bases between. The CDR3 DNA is TGTGCCTGGACTACTCAACTCACAGATACGCAGTATTTT. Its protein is CAWTTQLTDTQYF.

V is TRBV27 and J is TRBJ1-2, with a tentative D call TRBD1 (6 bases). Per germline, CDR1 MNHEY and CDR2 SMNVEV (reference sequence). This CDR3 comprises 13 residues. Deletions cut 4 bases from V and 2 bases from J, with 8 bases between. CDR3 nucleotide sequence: TGTGCCAGCAGTTCTCAGGGGAACTATGGCTACACCTTC. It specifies CASSSQGNYGYTF.

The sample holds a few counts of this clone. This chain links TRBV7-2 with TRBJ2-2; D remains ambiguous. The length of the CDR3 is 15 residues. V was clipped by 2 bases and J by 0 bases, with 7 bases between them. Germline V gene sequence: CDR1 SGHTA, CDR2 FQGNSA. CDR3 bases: TGTGCCAGCAGCTTAAATCGGGCGAACACCGGGGAGCTGTTTTTT. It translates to CASSLNRANTGELFF.

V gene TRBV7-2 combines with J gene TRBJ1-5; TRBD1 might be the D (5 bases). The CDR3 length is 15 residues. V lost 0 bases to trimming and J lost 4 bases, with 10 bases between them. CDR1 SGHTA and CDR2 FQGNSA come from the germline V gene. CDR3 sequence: CASSLARGLNQPQHF. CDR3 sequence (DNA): TGTGCCAGCAGCTTAGCTAGGGGATTGAATCAGCCCCAGCATTTT.

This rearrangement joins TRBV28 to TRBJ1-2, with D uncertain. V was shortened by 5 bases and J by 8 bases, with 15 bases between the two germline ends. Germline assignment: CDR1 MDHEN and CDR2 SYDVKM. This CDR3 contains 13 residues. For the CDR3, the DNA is TGTGCCAGCAGTCGTGCATCCTCTCGGGGCTACACCTTC. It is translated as CASSRASSRGYTF.

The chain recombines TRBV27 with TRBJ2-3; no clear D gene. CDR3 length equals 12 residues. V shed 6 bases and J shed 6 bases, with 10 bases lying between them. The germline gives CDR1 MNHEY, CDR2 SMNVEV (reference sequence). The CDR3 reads CASRSPGDTQYF. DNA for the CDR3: TGTGCCAGCAGGTCACCAGGCGATACGCAGTATTTT.

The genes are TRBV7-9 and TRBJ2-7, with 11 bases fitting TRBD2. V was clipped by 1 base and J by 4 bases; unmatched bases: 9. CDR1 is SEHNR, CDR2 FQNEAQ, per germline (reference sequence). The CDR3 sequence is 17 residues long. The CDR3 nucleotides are TGTGCCAGCAGCTTAGGGATCTCACTAGCGGGAGTTTACGAGCAGTACTTC. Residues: CASSLGISLAGVYEQYF.

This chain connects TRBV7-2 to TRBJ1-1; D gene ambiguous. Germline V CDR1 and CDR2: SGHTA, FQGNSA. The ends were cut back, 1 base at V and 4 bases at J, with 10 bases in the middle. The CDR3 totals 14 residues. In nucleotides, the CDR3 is TGTGCCAGCAGCTTAGTACTGGAGGCCACTGAAGCTTTCTTT. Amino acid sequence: CASSLVLEATEAFF.

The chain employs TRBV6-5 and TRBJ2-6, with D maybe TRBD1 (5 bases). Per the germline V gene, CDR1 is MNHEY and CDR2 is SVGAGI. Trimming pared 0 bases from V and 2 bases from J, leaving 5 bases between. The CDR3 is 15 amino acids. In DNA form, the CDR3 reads TGTGCCAGCAGTTACTCAGGGGCTGGGGCCAACGTCCTGACTTTC. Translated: CASSYSGAGANVLTF.

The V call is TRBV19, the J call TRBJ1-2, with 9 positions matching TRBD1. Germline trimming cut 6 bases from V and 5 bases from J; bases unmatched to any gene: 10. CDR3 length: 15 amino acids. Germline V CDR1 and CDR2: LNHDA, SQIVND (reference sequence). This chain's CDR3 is CASSLGGTGNYGYTF. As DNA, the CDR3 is TGTGCCAGTAGCCTAGGCGGGACAGGGAATTATGGCTACACCTTC.